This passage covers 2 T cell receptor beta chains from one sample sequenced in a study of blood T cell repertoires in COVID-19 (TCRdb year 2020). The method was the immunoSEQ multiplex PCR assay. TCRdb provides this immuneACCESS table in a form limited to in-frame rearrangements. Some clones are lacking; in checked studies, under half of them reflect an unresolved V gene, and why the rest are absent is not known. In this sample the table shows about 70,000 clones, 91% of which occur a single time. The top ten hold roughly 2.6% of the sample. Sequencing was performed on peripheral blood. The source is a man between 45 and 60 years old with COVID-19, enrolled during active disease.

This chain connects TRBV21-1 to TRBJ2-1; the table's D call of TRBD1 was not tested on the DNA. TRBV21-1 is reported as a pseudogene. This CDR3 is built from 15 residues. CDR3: CASSMDRGRHNEQFF. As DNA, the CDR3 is TGTGCCAGCAGCATGGACAGGGGGCGCCACAATGAGCAGTTCTTC.

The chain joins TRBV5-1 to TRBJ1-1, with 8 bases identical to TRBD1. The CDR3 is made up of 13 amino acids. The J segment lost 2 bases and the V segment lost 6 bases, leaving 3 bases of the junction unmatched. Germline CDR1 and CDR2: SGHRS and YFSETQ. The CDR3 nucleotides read TGCGCCAGCATCGGACAGGGTAACACTGAAGCTTTCTTT. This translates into CASIGQGNTEAFF.